This T cell receptor beta chain was sequenced for a study of shared clonotypes between healthy human individuals (dated by TCRdb to the early 2020s). Study-level background: The cohort comprised a couple of women and a few men aged 18 to 49 years. Between about 0.85 and 9.5 billion PBMCs per donor were obtained by leukapheresis. For each donor, CD4 naive and CD4 memory were each given three plates, CD8 naive was given two plates, and CD8 memory was given one plate. To increase sequencing depth and limit assay-specific biases, different laboratories used diverse techniques to prepare libraries and sequence TCR repertoires. To estimate repertoire size and how much clonotype sharing occurs between individuals, the study deeply sequenced the blood TCR repertoires of roughly 5 healthy adults.

Using the deep immunoSEQ assay, multiplex PCR amplified TCR CDR3 regions from genomic DNA. Extracted genomic DNA from each cell subset was spread evenly across all wells of several immunoSEQ 96-well plates, with each plate serving as a replicate. For sorted subsets, each replicate PCR was loaded with roughly 0.2 ug genomic DNA, equivalent to 32,000 or so T cell genomes. Purified libraries were quantified with a Qubit 3.0 fluorometer, sized on a Bioanalyzer 2100, and re-quantified with the KAPA Library Quantification kit. Every immunoSEQ 96-well plate was sequenced on a dedicated single-read 150-cycle Illumina NextSeq 550 flow cell. The published analysis was carried out like this. The immunoSEQ output contained only junctional sequences without quality scores, so filtering could not match that applied to full-length reads. Sequences were annotated with PyIR, a Python wrapper for IgBLAST v1.9, and V/J genes and CDR3 were assigned using IMGT germline references. Reads with weak V/J assignments (E-value above 1e-6), missing CDR3, stop codons, out-of-frame junctions, or ambiguous translated residues were removed. V3J clonotypes were defined as sequences sharing an identical inferred V gene, J gene, and CDR3 amino acid sequence. To compute the percentage overlap between repertoires, the number of shared unique clonotypes was divided by the size of the smaller repertoire. RTK rarefaction, the Chao1 estimator, and Recon v2.1 estimates of unobserved clonotypes were used to assess repertoire richness. Generation probabilities were computed with OLGA for all TCRbeta clonotypes obtained by the gDNA method from a handful of donors. TCRdb carries this immuneACCESS record with in-frame sequences only. Its versions omit some clonotypes, under half of them owing to an unresolved V gene in the studies checked, with the rest unexplained. For V, J and clone size, that table is used; D and trimming come from the DNA. The table for this sample lists about 2.5 million clones; less than 95% of them were counted only once. In total, the top ten clones hold approximately 0.4% of the sample.

In the germline V gene (reference sequence), CDR1 corresponds to DFQATT and CDR2 to SNEGSKA. The cysteine opens and the phenylalanine closes a CDR3 of 11 amino acids. This entry keeps only the CDR3 DNA: 33 bases, framed from base 1. Between the V and J ends, shortened by 2 bases and 3 bases respectively, the junction contains 4 bases. Donors were healthy HIV-negative adults with no recently reported acute infections or vaccinations. Every donor was a Caucasian adult living in Nashville, Tennessee, USA. CD4+ T cells were enriched through magnetic negative selection, after which naive cells were positively selected on CD45RA and the remaining negative fraction served as the memory subset. Blood was obtained by leukapheresis, after which PBMCs were separated by Ficoll-Histopaque density gradient centrifugation and cryopreserved in liquid nitrogen vapor phase. Analytical flow cytometry was used to check the purity and quantity of every magnetically sorted T cell population. Genomic DNA was isolated from every sorted fraction and measured by UV absorbance on a Nanodrop 2000c.

Overall results and qualifications from the work: Sampling was restricted to blood, and TCR repertoires in tissues likely differ from the TCR repertoires found in blood. Clonotypes shared by all four sorted-subset donors showed higher generation probabilities than non-shared clonotypes. The genetic and exposure-history diversity represented was limited by the small number of donors. When a handful of donors were compared, the shared fraction of clonotypes was about 5% for naive CD4, more than 3% for naive CD8, 2.3% for memory CD4, and 0.35% to 0.4% for memory CD8. Even with the large sequencing depth, rarefaction of the sorted-subset datasets indicated that sequencing was incomplete. Estimated clonotype richness was generally larger for naive than for memory subsets. Pairwise subsampling indicated that sequencing depth was expected to affect the degree of clonotype sharing among donors.

A note on this clone: Its antigen target is currently unknown. There are no base qualities to consult, and no much larger clone falls within one base.

Sequenced sample: naive CD4+ T cells from PBMCs. The cell subset or site label of this sample denotes: CD45RA+ positively selected. The receptor's source is a man younger than 35 in good health. Some clones in this sample may be carry-over from other donors' samples. The V and J genes are TRBV20-1 and TRBJ2-5, with no confident D gene call. The CDR3 has the sequence CSARPKETQYF. The DNA is as follows: TGCAGTGCTAGACCCAAAGAGACCCAGTACTTC.